This T cell receptor beta chain came from a study of early T cells in non-severe SARS-CoV-2 infection. Study-wide context: Sequencing was performed on bulk RNA from unsorted whole blood, leaving chains unpaired. Study-wide results and caveats: VDJdb matching, biased toward anti-spike CD8 responses, missed private and CD4 specificities.

The protocol attached unique molecular identifiers to individual cDNA molecules. MiXCR was run by TCRdb on the 5' RACE reads, yielding one entry per CDR3 protein. The sample includes roughly 54,000 distinct CDR3 sequences, around 12% of them seen just once. The table lists this clonotype with a few counts. The antigen remains undetermined. The CDR3 loop spans 14 amino acids. The V gene's germline CDR1 is ENHRY and CDR2 SYGVKD. The V segment lost 10 bases and the J segment 5 bases; nucleotides outside the gene matches: 4. The source material was whole blood. The chain employs TRBV10-3 and TRBJ2-2, with 13 bases aligning to TRBD2. The sequence was obtained from an adult who was a healthcare worker with PCR-confirmed SARS-CoV-2 infection or an uninfected control (not recorded which). CDR3: CASGTSGMTGELFF. DNA for the CDR3: TGTGCCAGCGGGACTAGCGGGATGACCGGGGAGCTGTTTTTT.